These T cell receptor beta chains were read from a single sample in a study of blood T cells in healthy people across ages. MiXCR was run by TCRdb on the 5' RACE reads, yielding one entry per CDR3 protein. This table has roughly 1.5 million distinct CDR3 sequences, about 42% appearing once. What was sequenced was blood. The receptors originated from a woman aged 18-30 years in good health. The CDR3 runs from the conserved cysteine through the conserved F or W. Fields, in order: D gene, clone size, V gene, J gene, CDR3 DNA, CDR3 protein. The D gene is left open where the match is weak. Size values are once, few and many counts, or a class for expanded clones, and some rows have none.

D gene: -; clone size: many; V gene: TRBV7-6; J gene: TRBJ2-6; CDR3 DNA: TGTGCCAGCAGTTTTAACTCTGGGGCCAACGTCCTGACTTTC; CDR3 protein: CASSFNSGANVLTF
D gene: TRBD1; clone size: -; V gene: TRBV7-2; J gene: TRBJ1-1; CDR3 DNA: TGTGCCAGCAGCTCCTTTGGACAGGGCACTGAAGCTTTCTTT; CDR3 protein: CASSSFGQGTEAFF
D gene: -; clone size: -; V gene: TRBV4-3; J gene: TRBJ2-7; CDR3 DNA: TGCGCCAGCAGCCAAGAGTTCCGGAGTGATTCCTACGAGCAGTACTTC; CDR3 protein: CASSQEFRSDSYEQYF
D gene: TRBD2; clone size: -; V gene: TRBV4-3; J gene: TRBJ2-7; CDR3 DNA: TGCGCCAGCAGCCCCCTGGGGGGGACTACAAGGGATGAGCAGTACTTC; CDR3 protein: CASSPLGGTTRDEQYF
D gene: TRBD1; clone size: -; V gene: TRBV20-1; J gene: TRBJ1-1; CDR3 DNA: TGCAGTGCTAGGGACAGGGGGCAACCTGAAGCTTTCTTT; CDR3 protein: CSARDRGQPEAFF
D gene: TRBD2; clone size: -; V gene: TRBV20-1; J gene: TRBJ2-5; CDR3 DNA: TGCAGTGCTACCCTGACTAGCGGGGGCTCGGAGACCCAGTACTTC; CDR3 protein: CSATLTSGGSETQYF
D gene: TRBD1; clone size: few; V gene: TRBV2; J gene: TRBJ2-3; CDR3 DNA: TGTGCCAGCCTGTTGGACAGGAACACAGATACGCAGTATTTT; CDR3 protein: CASLLDRNTDTQYF
D gene: -; clone size: few; V gene: TRBV25-1; J gene: TRBJ2-6; CDR3 DNA: TGTGCCAGCAGTGAACCCCCTAGCGAATACTCTGGGGCCAACGTCCTGACTTTC; CDR3 protein: CASSEPPSEYSGANVLTF
D gene: TRBD2; clone size: few; V gene: TRBV4-2; J gene: TRBJ2-1; CDR3 DNA: TGTGCCAGCAGCCAAGTTAGCGGGGGGGACAATGAGCAGTTCTTC; CDR3 protein: CASSQVSGGDNEQFF
D gene: TRBD1; clone size: many; V gene: TRBV6-5; J gene: TRBJ1-4; CDR3 DNA: TGTGCCAGCAGCTACGACAGGGTGGGTGAAAAACTGTTTTTT; CDR3 protein: CASSYDRVGEKLFF
D gene: -; clone size: few; V gene: TRBV20-1; J gene: TRBJ2-7; CDR3 DNA: TGCAGTGCCAGAGACAGCCGATCCTACGAGCAGTACTTC; CDR3 protein: CSARDSRSYEQYF